A single sample gave rise to the 2 T cell receptor beta chains below, sequenced in a study of T-cell memory formation after mild COVID-19. TCRdb analysed the 5' RACE reads with MiXCR anew, one entry per CDR3 protein. The sample carries 550,000 to 600,000 distinct CDR3 sequences, about 20% recorded once. Sequencing was carried out using PBMCs or a T cell subset sorted from them (not recorded which). The receptors shown here come from an adult woman who had mild COVID-19 (a few samples of this study predate the infection). Cell type and time point are not known.

This chain links TRBV11-2 with TRBJ1-1; TRBD1 might be the D (6 bases). CDR1 and CDR2 from the germline V gene are SGHAT and FQNNGV. V dropped 6 bases and J dropped 1 base, with 18 bases sitting between them. The CDR3 runs 16 residues. The CDR3 DNA reads TGTGCCAGCAGTCGCCCCGTAGGACAGAAGAACACTGAAGCTTTCTTT. It encodes CASSRPVGQKNTEAFF.

This clonotype was seen a few times. The rearrangement uses TRBV7-2 and TRBJ1-5, with no clear D. V shed 1 base and J shed 7 bases, with 17 bases lying between them. Germline values: CDR1 SGHTA, CDR2 FQGNSA. The CDR3 totals 16 residues. CDR3 residues: CASSLGSLTLRQPQHF. CDR3 DNA: TGTGCCAGCAGCTTAGGATCTTTAACTCTCAGGCAGCCCCAGCATTTT.